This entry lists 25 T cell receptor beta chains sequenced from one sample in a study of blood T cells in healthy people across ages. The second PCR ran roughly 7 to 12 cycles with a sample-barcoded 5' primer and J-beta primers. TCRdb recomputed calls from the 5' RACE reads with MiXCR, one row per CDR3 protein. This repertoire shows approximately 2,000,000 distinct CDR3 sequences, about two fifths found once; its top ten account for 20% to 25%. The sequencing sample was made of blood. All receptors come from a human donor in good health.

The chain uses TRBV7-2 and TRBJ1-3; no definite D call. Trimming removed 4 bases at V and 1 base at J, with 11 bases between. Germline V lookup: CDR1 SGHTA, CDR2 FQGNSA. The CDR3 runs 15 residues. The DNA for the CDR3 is TGTGCCAGCAGCTCCGCCCCGTATTCTGGAAACACCATATATTTT. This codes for CASSSAPYSGNTIYF.

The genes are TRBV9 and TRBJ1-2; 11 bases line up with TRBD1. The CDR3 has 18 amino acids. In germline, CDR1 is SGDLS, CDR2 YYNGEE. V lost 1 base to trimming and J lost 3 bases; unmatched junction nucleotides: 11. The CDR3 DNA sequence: TGTGCCAGCAGCGTAACGCCGGGACAGGGGGTAGGGGACTATGGCTACACCTTC. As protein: CASSVTPGQGVGDYGYTF.

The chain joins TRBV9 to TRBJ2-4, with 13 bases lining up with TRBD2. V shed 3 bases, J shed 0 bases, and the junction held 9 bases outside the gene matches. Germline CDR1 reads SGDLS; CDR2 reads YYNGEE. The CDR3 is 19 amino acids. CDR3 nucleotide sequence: TGTGCCAGCAGCGCTTCAACCGGGACTAGCGGGGAAGCCAAAAACATTCAGTACTTC. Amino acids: CASSASTGTSGEAKNIQYF.

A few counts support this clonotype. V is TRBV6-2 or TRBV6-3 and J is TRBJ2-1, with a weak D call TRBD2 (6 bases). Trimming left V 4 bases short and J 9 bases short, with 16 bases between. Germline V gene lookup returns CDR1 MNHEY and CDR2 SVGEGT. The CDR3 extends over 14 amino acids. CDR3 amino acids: CASSSSTWGVEQFF. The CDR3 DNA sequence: TGTGCCAGCAGTTCCTCAACGTGGGGGGTTGAGCAGTTCTTC.

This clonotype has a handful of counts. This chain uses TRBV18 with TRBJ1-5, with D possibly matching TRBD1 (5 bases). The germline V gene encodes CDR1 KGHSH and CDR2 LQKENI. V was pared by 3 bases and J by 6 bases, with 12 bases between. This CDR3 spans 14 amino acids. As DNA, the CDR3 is TGTGCCAGCTCACCGTTGGGGGTAGGTCAGCCCCAGCATTTT. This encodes CASSPLGVGQPQHF.

CDR3 DNA: TGTGCCAGCAGCTCCTCTTTGGGGGGCGAGCAGTACTTC. Its translation: CASSSSLGGEQYF. The chain has TRBV7-6 and TRBJ2-4; D is perhaps TRBD2 (6 bases). The end of the DNA is better explained by TRBJ2-7, so the J call may be wrong. Germline assignment: CDR1 SGHVS and CDR2 FNYEAQ. CDR3 length equals 13 residues.

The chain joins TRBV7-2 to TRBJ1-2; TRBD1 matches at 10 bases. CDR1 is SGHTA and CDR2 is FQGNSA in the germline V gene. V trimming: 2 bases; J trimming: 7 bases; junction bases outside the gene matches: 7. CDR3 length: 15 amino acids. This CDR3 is CASSLIRQGAGGYTF. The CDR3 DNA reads TGTGCCAGCAGCTTAATCAGACAGGGGGCAGGTGGCTACACCTTC. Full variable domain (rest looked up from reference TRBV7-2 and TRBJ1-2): GAGVSQSPSNKVTEKGKDVELRCDPISGHTALYWYRQSLGQGLEFLIYFQGNSAPDKSGLPSDRFSAERTGGSVSTLTIQRTQQEDSAVYLCASSLIRQGAGGYTFGSGTRLTVV.

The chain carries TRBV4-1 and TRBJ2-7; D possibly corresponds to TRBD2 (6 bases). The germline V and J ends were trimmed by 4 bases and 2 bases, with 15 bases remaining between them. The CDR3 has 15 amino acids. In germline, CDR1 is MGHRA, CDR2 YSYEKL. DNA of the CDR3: TGCGCCAGCAGCCTACAAACGGGGGATCCCTACGAGCAGTACTTC. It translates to CASSLQTGDPYEQYF.

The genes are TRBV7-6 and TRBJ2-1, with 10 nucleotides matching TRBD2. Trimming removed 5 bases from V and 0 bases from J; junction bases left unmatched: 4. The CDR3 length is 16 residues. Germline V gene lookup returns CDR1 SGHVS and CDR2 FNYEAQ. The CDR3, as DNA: TGTGCCAGCAGCCAGTCTAGCGGGGGCTCCTACAATGAGCAGTTCTTC. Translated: CASSQSSGGSYNEQFF.

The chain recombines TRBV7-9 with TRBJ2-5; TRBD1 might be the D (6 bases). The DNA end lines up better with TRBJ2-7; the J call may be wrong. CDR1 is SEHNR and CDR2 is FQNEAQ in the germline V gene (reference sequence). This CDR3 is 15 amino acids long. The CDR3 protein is CASSPIRDTHYEQYF. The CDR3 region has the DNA TGTGCCAGCAGCCCTATCCGGGACACCCACTACGAGCAGTACTTC.

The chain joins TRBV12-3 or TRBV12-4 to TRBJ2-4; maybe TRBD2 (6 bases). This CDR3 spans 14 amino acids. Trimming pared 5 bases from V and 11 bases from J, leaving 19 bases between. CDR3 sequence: CASSLGLVLGFQYF. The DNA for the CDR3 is TGTGCCAGCAGTCTGGGACTCGTTTTAGGGTTTCAGTACTTC.

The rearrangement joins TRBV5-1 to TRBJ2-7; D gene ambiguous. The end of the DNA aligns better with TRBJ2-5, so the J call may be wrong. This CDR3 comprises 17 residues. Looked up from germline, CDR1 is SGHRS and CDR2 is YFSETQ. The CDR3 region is CASSLRLGRSQQETQYF. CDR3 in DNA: TGCGCCAGCAGCTTGCGGCTCGGCAGGTCGCAACAAGAGACCCAGTACTTC.

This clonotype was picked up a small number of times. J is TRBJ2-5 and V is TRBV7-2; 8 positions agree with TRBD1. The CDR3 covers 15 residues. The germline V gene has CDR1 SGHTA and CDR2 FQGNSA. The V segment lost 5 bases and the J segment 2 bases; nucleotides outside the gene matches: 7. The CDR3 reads CASSRQTGGQETQYF. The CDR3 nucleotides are TGTGCCAGCAGCCGGCAAACAGGGGGGCAAGAGACCCAGTACTTC.

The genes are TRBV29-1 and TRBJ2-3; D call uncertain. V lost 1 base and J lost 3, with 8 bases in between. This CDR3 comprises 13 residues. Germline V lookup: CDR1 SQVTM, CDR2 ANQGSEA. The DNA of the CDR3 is TGCAGCGTTGAAGGGGCGCCGACAGATACGCAGTATTTT. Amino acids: CSVEGAPTDTQYF.

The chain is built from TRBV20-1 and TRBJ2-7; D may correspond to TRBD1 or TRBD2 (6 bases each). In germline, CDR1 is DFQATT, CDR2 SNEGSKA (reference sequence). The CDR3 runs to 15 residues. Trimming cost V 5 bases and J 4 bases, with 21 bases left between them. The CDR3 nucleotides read TGCAGTGCTCACGGGGGCGGGGCGCCTGTGTACGAGCAGTACTTC. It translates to CSAHGGGAPVYEQYF.

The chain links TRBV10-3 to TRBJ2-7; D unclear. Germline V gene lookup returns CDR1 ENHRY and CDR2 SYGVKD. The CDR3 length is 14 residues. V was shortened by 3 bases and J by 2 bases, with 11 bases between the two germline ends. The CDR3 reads CAISENPSTYEQYF. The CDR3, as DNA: TGTGCCATCAGTGAAAACCCTTCCACCTACGAGCAGTACTTC.

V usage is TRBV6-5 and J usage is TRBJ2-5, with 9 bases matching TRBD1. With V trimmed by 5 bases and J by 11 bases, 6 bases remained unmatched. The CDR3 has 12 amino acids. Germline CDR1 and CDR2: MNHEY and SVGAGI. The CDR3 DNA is TGTGCCAGCAGTCGGGACAGGGAGGAGCAGTACTTC. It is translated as CASSRDREEQYF.

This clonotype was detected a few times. CDR3 sequence (DNA): TGCGCCAGCAGCTTGAACAGGTTGGGCACTGAAGCTTTCTTT. It encodes CASSLNRLGTEAFF. The chain combines TRBV5-1 with TRBJ1-1; tentative D call: TRBD1 (5 bases). The CDR3 spans 14 residues. Germline CDR1 is SGHRS and CDR2 is YFSETQ. V lost 1 base and J lost 4, with 11 bases in between.

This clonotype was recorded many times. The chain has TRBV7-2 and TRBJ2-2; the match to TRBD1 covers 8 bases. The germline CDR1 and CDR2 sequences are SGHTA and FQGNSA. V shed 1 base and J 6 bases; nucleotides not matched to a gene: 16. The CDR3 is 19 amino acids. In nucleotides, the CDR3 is TGTGCCAGCAGCTTAGGATGGACAGGGCTGAGGGGTGGCCCCGGGGAGCTGTTTTTT. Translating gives CASSLGWTGLRGGPGELFF.

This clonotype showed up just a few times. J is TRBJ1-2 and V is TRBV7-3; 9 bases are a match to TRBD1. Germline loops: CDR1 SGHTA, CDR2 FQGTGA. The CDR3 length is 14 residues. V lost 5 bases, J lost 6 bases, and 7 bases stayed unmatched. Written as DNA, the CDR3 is TGTGCCAGCAGCCGGGGACAGGGTAGAAATGGCTACACCTTC. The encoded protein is CASSRGQGRNGYTF.

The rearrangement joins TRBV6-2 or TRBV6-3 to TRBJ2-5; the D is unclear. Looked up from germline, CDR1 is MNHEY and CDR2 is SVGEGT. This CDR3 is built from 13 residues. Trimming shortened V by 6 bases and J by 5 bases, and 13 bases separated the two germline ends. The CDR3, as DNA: TGTGCCAGCAGCATTAGGGAACTTGAGACCCAGTACTTC. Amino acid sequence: CASSIRELETQYF.

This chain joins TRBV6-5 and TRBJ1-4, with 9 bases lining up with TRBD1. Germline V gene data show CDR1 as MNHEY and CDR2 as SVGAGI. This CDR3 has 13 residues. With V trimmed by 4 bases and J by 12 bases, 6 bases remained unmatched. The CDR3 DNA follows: TGTGCCAGCAGTTCCGGACAGGGGAGGGAACTGTTTTTT. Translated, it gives CASSSGQGRELFF.

This CDR3 reads CASSNPLRGRGETQYF. CDR3 in DNA: TGTGCCAGCAGTAATCCCCTGCGGGGTAGGGGGGAGACCCAGTACTTC. The rearrangement uses TRBV6-2 or TRBV6-3 and TRBJ2-5; D tentatively reads TRBD1 or TRBD2 (6 bases each). Germline lookup yields CDR1 MNHEY and CDR2 SVGEGT. V was cut by 5 bases and J by 5 bases, with 21 bases left in between. The CDR3 is 16 amino acids.

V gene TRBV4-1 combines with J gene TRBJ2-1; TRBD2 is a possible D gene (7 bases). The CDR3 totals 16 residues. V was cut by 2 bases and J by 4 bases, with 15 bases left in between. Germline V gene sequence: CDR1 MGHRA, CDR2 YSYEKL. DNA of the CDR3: TGCGCCAGCAGCCAATATGGACTAGGGGGTTACAATGAGCAGTTCTTC. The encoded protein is CASSQYGLGGYNEQFF.

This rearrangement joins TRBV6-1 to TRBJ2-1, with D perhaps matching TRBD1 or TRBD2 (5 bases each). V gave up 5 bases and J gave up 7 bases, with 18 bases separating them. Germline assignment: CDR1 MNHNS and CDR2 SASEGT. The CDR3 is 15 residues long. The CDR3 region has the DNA TGTGCCAGCAGTCCTGGGGACGTATGGGGTAATGAGCAGTTCTTC. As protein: CASSPGDVWGNEQFF.